Below are 9 T cell receptor beta chains sequenced from a single sample in a study of human T cells and chemical hapten exposure (dated by TCRdb to 2020 to 2023). According to the study, the label for this sample's time point signals: patch test 1, 2 weeks after DPC sensitization. The label giving this sample's treatment or condition can be read as: therapeutic diphenylcyclopropenone sensitization with weekly scalp DPC. The library was made by RACE. Instrument used: NextSeq 500. TCRdb applied fastp at Q25 and MiXCR to the public reads, then kept only in-frame beta chains. Merged by CDR3 protein, the rows form single entries marked with the most common genes and DNA. The table for this sample lists some 380,000 distinct CDR3 sequences; about 4.8% of them were counted only once. The ten largest clones represent around 2.3% of the sample. The sequencing used whole blood, collected in connection with sensitization to the hapten diphenylcyclopropenone (DPC). All receptors come from a woman in her fifties or sixties with alopecia areata. Some clones in this sample may be carry-over from other donors' samples.

This clonotype was picked up a small number of times. The chain links TRBV20-1 to TRBJ2-7; D is undetermined. CDR1 and CDR2 (germline): DFQATT, SNEGSKA (reference sequence). The length of the CDR3 is 15 residues. V lost 4 bases to trimming and J lost 9 bases, with 25 bases between them. CDR3 coding DNA: TGCAGTGCTACACCAACGAAAACCACTCTGAGGATGCAGTACTTC. As protein: CSATPTKTTLRMQYF.

This clonotype appeared a few times. The CDR3 reads CASSQVVGDTEAFF. For the CDR3, the DNA is TGTGCCAGCAGCCAAGTTGTAGGCGACACTGAAGCTTTCTTT. The J gene is TRBJ1-1, the V gene TRBV4-2; D gene ambiguous. CDR3 length equals 14 residues. V lost 1 base and J 3 bases, leaving 9 bases between the germline ends. CDR1 and CDR2 (germline): LGHNA, YNFKEQ.

This clonotype was counted ten times or more. The chain uses TRBV28 and TRBJ2-7; D is unresolved. The CDR3 runs to 10 residues. Trimming left V 8 bases short and J 3 bases short, with 5 bases between. Germline V gene data show CDR1 as MDHEN and CDR2 as SYDVKM. Here the CDR3 DNA reads TGTGCCAGCGGATACTACGAGCAGTACTTC. It encodes CASGYYEQYF.

This clonotype has ten or more counts. The chain combines TRBV5-1 with TRBJ2-3; D may be TRBD2 (6 bases). Germline V CDR1 and CDR2: SGHRS, YFSETQ. V shed 4 bases and J shed 1 base, with 19 bases lying between them. The CDR3 has 17 amino acids. The CDR3 nucleotides are TGCGCCAGCAGCGACGGAAGACTAGTGCGGGGCACAGATACGCAGTATTTT. It is translated as CASSDGRLVRGTDTQYF.

This clonotype was observed at least ten times. The V gene is TRBV2, the J gene TRBJ1-6, with 8 bases matching TRBD1. With V trimmed by 7 bases and J by 7 bases, 6 bases remained unmatched. This CDR3 spans 14 amino acids. Per the germline V gene, CDR1 is SNHLY and CDR2 is FYNNEI. CDR3 coding DNA: TGTGCCAGCACAGGGGGCGCAGTAAATTCACCCCTCCACTTT. This sequence encodes CASTGGAVNSPLHF.

This clonotype has ten or more counts. This sequence joins TRBV12-5 and TRBJ2-3; 9 nucleotides line up with TRBD1. The CDR3 sequence is 15 residues long. The junction had 2 bases not matched to a gene; V was cut back by 0 bases and J by 4 bases. The V gene's germline CDR1 is LGHNT and CDR2 FRNRAP. The CDR3 sequence is CASGLVTGGADTQYF. For the CDR3, the DNA is TGTGCTAGTGGTTTGGTTACAGGGGGCGCAGATACGCAGTATTTT.

J is TRBJ2-1 and V is TRBV24-1; 7 bases map to TRBD2. The germline gives CDR1 KGHDR, CDR2 SFDVKD. The V and J ends lost 12 bases and 4 bases, in that order; junction bases with no gene match: 11. The CDR3 sequence is 14 residues long. Here the CDR3 reads CAVGAGLPYNEQFF. The CDR3 DNA reads TGTGCCGTTGGGGCGGGACTACCTTACAATGAGCAGTTCTTC.

This clonotype was counted between two and nine times. The chain combines TRBV5-1 with TRBJ2-6; 9 bases align to TRBD1. Germline CDR1 reads SGHRS; CDR2 reads YFSETQ. The trim removed 4 bases at V and 1 base at J, leaving 21 bases unmatched. CDR3 length equals 22 residues. CDR3 sequence: CASSPHGDRVLLKISGANVLTF. In DNA, the CDR3 is TGCGCCAGCAGCCCTCACGGGGACAGGGTACTATTAAAGATTTCTGGGGCCAACGTCCTGACTTTC.

This clonotype was observed many times. The chain is built from TRBV29-1 and TRBJ1-2, with no clear D. V dropped 6 bases and J dropped 8 bases, with 19 bases sitting between them. Germline V gene sequence: CDR1 SQVTM, CDR2 ANQGSEA. CDR3 length equals 13 residues. CDR3 sequence reads: CSVPTGGKRGYTF. The CDR3 DNA is TGCAGCGTCCCCACGGGAGGGAAGCGGGGCTACACCTTC.